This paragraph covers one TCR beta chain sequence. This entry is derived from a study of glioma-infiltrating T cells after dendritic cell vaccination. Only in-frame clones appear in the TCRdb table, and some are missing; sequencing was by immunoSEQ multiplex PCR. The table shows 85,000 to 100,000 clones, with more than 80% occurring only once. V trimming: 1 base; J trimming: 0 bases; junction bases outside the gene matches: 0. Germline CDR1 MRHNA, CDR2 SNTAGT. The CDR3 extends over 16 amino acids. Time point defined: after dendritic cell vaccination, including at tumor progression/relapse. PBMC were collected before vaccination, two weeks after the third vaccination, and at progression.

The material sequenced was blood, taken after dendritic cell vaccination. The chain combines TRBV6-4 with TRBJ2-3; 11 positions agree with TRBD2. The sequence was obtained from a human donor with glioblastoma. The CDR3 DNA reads TGTGCCAGCAGTGACTTAGCGGGGGGGAGCACAGATACGCAGTATTTT. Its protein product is CASSDLAGGSTDTQYF.